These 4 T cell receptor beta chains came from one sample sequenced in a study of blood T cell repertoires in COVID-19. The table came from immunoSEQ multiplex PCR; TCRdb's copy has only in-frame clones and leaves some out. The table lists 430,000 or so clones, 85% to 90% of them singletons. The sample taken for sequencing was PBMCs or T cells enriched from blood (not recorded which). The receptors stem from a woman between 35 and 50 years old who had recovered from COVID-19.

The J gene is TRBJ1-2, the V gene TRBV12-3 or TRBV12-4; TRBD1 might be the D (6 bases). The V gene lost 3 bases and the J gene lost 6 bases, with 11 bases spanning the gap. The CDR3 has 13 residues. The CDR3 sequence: CASSFGEGDGYTF. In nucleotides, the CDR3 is TGTGCCAGCAGTTTCGGGGAGGGGGATGGCTACACCTTC.

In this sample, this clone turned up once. The CDR3 bases are TGTGCCAGCAGTTACGCACCCAGTGTGCCCTACGAGCAGTACTTC. This gives the protein CASSYAPSVPYEQYF. The rearrangement links TRBV6-5 to TRBJ2-7; D remains unclear. V gave up 2 bases and J gave up 2 bases, with 13 bases separating them. CDR1 is MNHEY, CDR2 SVGAGI, per germline. This CDR3 comprises 15 residues.

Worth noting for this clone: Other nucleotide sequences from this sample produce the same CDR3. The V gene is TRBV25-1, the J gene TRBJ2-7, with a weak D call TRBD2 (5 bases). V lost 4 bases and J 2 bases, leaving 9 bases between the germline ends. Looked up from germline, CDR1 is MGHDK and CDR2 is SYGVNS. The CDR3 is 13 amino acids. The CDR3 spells CASSVTGTYEQYF. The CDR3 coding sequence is TGTGCCAGCAGTGTAACCGGGACCTACGAGCAGTACTTC.

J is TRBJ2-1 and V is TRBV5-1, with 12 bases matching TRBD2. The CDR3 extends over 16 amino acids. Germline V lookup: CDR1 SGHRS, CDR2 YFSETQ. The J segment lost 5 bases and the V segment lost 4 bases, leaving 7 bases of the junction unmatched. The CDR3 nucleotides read TGCGCCAGCAGCGGGAGGACTAGCGGGGCCCACAATGAGCAGTTCTTC. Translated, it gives CASSGRTSGAHNEQFF. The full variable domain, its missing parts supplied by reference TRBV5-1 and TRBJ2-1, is KAGVTQTPRYLIKTRGQQVTLSCSPISGHRSVSWYQQTPGQGLQFLFEYFSETQRNKGNFPGRFSGRQFSNSRSEMNVSTLELGDSALYLCASSGRTSGAHNEQFFGPGTRLTVL.